The rows below give T cell receptor beta chains drawn from one sample of a study of blood T cell repertoires in COVID-19. Some clones are missing from TCRdb's copy, which holds only in-frame ones; the method was immunoSEQ multiplex PCR. The profile shows 220,000 or so clones, around 83% of them singletons. Input material: PBMCs or T cells enriched from blood (not recorded which). These receptors originate from a woman in her thirties or forties who had recovered from COVID-19. Both conserved end residues are part of each CDR3. The D gene is left open where the match is weak. A row's size may be missing; if present it is once, few, many or a size class.

-	16	-	TRBV5-1	TRBJ2-4	TGCGCCAGCAGCTTGGATGGGGGCCGCGCCAAAAACATTCAGTACTTC	CASSLDGGRAKNIQYF
-	15	-	TRBV4-1	TRBJ1-6	TGCGCCAGCAGCCAAGAAGGAGGCGATAATTCACCCCTCCACTTT	CASSQEGGDNSPLHF
-	14	-	TRBV7-2	TRBJ2-2	TGTGCCAGCAGCTTAGGGACTGGTTTCGGGGAGCTGTTTTTT	CASSLGTGFGELFF
-	15	TRBD2	TRBV2	TRBJ2-1	TGTGCCAGCAGGGCGAGGACTAGCGGGAGTGGTGAGCAGTTCTTC	CASRARTSGSGEQFF
-	16	-	TRBV28	TRBJ1-6	TGTGCCAGCAGTAATTACCCGGACGGGGGATATTCACCCCTCCACTTT	CASSNYPDGGYSPLHF
few	15	TRBD2	TRBV11-3	TRBJ2-1	TGTGCCAGCAGCTTAGGGACTAGCGAATTGGGTGAGCAGTTCTTC	CASSLGTSELGEQFF
-	17	-	TRBV4-3	TRBJ1-5	TGCGCCAGCAGCCAAAGTCGAACCGGGACGGGGGATCAGCCCCAGCATTTT	CASSQSRTGTGDQPQHF
-	17	TRBD1	TRBV9	TRBJ2-1	TGTGCCAGCAGCGTAGGAGACGGGACAGGGTCCCTCAATGAGCAGTTCTTC	CASSVGDGTGSLNEQFF
-	13	-	TRBV18	TRBJ2-5	TGTGCCAGCTCACCCCCCGTGTTAGAGACCCAGTACTTC	CASSPPVLETQYF
-	12	-	TRBV18	TRBJ1-2	TGTGCCAGCTCACTCTCACTTCGTGGCTACACCTTC	CASSLSLRGYTF